Listed below are T cell receptor beta chains from one sample, sequenced in a study of shared clonotypes between healthy human individuals. The table came from immunoSEQ multiplex PCR; TCRdb's copy has only in-frame clones and leaves some out. The table lists under 850,000 clones, 72% of them singletons. The sequenced sample consisted of memory CD4+ T cells sorted from blood. The receptor source for this set is a woman in her twenties or thirties in good health. Each CDR3 is given with its conserved first and last residue. Each record gives: CDR3 length, clone size, V gene, D gene, J gene, CDR3 DNA, CDR3 protein. D genes are given only for firm matches. The size of a clone is reported for some rows only, either as once, few or many, or as a class for expanded clones.

>14|few|TRBV6-6|NA|TRBJ1-1
TGTGCCAGCAGTTACCCCGGGGGCTCCACTGAAGCTTTCTTT
CASSYPGGSTEAFF
>17|few|TRBV5-4|TRBD1|TRBJ1-1
TGTGCCAGCAGCCTTCCGGGACAGCGCGGAAGTAACACTGAAGCTTTCTTT
CASSLPGQRGSNTEAFF
>13|NA|TRBV5-4|NA|TRBJ1-2
TGTGCCAGCAGCTTGGCGGGGGGGCGTGGCTACACCTTC
CASSLAGGRGYTF
>15|once|TRBV11-2|TRBD2|TRBJ2-1
TGTGCCAGCAGCTTTAGGGCGGGGGGTAGCAATGAGCAGTTCTTC
CASSFRAGGSNEQFF
>13|NA|TRBV29-1|NA|TRBJ2-3
TGCAGCGTTAATTTACAGGGCACAGATACGCAGTATTTT
CSVNLQGTDTQYF
>14|once|TRBV5-1|NA|TRBJ2-1
TGCGCCAGCAACTCCGGGACCGTTTACAATGAGCAGTTCTTC
CASNSGTVYNEQFF
>12|NA|TRBV18|NA|TRBJ2-1
TGTGCCAGCTCACCACAAGAGAGTGAGCAGTTCTTC
CASSPQESEQFF
>15|once|TRBV28|NA|TRBJ2-5
TGTGCCAGCAGTTCGCCCAACAGGGCTCAAGAGACCCAGTACTTC
CASSSPNRAQETQYF
>15|NA|TRBV19|NA|TRBJ1-5
TGTGCCAGTAGTATCAGGCCTAATTCCCCTCAGCCCCAGCATTTT
CASSIRPNSPQPQHF
>15|few|TRBV6-6|NA|TRBJ1-5
TGTGCCAGCAGTTACAGCCCGGGTAGCAATCAGCCCCAGCATTTT
CASSYSPGSNQPQHF
>12|once|TRBV2|NA|TRBJ1-1
TGTGCCAGCAGGGACAGTATCGCTGAAGCTTTCTTT
CASRDSIAEAFF
>14|once|TRBV7-9|TRBD1|TRBJ1-5
TGTGCCAGCAGCTTACAGGGACAGAGCGATCCCCAGCATTTT
CASSLQGQSDPQHF
>13|NA|TRBV6-1|NA|TRBJ1-1
TGTGCCAGCACTGAGGTTCTGAACACTGAAGCTTTCTTT
CASTEVLNTEAFF
>13|once|TRBV29-1|TRBD1|TRBJ1-5
TGCAGCGTTGGGACAGGGGCCGGTCAGCCCCAGCATTTT
CSVGTGAGQPQHF
>15|NA|TRBV18|NA|TRBJ2-2
TGTGCCAGCTCTCGCCCCTCCGTGAGCACCGGGGAGCTGTTTTTT
CASSRPSVSTGELFF
>15|NA|TRBV19|NA|TRBJ1-1
TGTGCCAGTAGCCCGGGTTTGGGGGCGGAGACTGAAGCTTTCTTT
CASSPGLGAETEAFF
>16|NA|TRBV6-5|NA|TRBJ2-1
TGTGCCAGCAGTTACCCCCTAGTCTGTGTCTTCAATGAGCAGTTCTTC
CASSYPLVCVFNEQFF
>16|NA|TRBV25-1|NA|TRBJ2-3
TGTGCCAGCAGTGAGTCCGGCGCCCTCCACACAGATACGCAGTATTTT
CASSESGALHTDTQYF
>16|few|TRBV27|TRBD2|TRBJ2-2
TGTGCCAGCAGTTTTAGCCTAGCGGCAAACACCGGGGAGCTGTTTTTT
CASSFSLAANTGELFF
>14|NA|TRBV4-1|NA|TRBJ2-5
TGCGCCACCGCCCCGACAGGAACGCAAGAGACCCAGTACTTC
CATAPTGTQETQYF
>14|NA|TRBV6-1|NA|TRBJ1-4
TGTGCCAGCAGTGTCGGACGGGTGATTGAAAAACTGTTTTTT
CASSVGRVIEKLFF
>14|NA|TRBV2|NA|TRBJ2-7
TGTGCCAGCACTCGTGGTTCCCGCTCCTACGAGCAGTACTTC
CASTRGSRSYEQYF
>18|NA|TRBV18|NA|TRBJ1-1
TGTGCCAGCTCAACACAGGGTTATGACCGAACCTTGGTCACTGAAGCTTTCTTT
CASSTQGYDRTLVTEAFF
>12|few|TRBV27|NA|TRBJ1-2
TGTGCCAGCGGCCCGGGGAACTATGGCTACACCTTC
CASGPGNYGYTF
>15|few|TRBV19|TRBD2|TRBJ2-7
TGTGCCAGTAGTATGTTTGCGGGAGGATCCTCCGAGCAGTACTTC
CASSMFAGGSSEQYF
>16|few|TRBV4-2|TRBD2|TRBJ2-5
TGTGCCAGCAGCAAGGAGGAAGGTAGCGGGATGCAGACCCAGTACTTC
CASSKEEGSGMQTQYF